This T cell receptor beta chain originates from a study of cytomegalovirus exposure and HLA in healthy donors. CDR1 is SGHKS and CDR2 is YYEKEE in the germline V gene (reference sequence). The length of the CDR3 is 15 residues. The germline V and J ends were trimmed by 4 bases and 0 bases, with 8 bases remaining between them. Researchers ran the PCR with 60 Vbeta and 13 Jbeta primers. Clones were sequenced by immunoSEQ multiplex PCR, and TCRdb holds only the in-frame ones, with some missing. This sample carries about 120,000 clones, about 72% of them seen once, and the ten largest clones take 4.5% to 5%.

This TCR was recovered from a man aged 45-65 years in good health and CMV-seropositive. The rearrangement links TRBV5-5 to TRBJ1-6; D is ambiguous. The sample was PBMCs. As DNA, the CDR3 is TGTGCCAGCAGCCCGGAGGTCTCCTATAATTCACCCCTCCACTTT. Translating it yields CASSPEVSYNSPLHF.